Presented here are 18 T cell receptor beta chains from one specimen sequenced in a study of blood T cell repertoires in COVID-19. The data were produced by immunoSEQ multiplex PCR, yet TCRdb's version contains in-frame clones alone and is incomplete. The table records tens of thousands of clones, approximately 86% of them present only once. Material: peripheral blood. The receptor set was obtained from a human donor in a cohort sampled during active COVID-19.

This chain joins TRBV11-3 and TRBJ2-7, with 10 positions matching TRBD1. The CDR3 is 15 amino acids. V shed 1 base, J shed 4 bases, and the junction held 4 bases outside the gene matches. Per the germline V gene, CDR1 is SGHNT and CDR2 is YENEEA. This CDR3 reads CASSLGRDRGYEQYF. The CDR3 DNA reads as TGTGCCAGCAGCTTAGGGAGGGACAGGGGATACGAGCAGTACTTC.

This clone came up a few times. The genes are TRBV18 and TRBJ2-2; no clear D gene. The CDR3 sequence is 17 residues long. V lost 4 bases, J lost 0 bases, and 15 bases lay in between. Per the germline V gene, CDR1 is KGHSH and CDR2 is LQKENI. The CDR3 sequence is CASSRFRDGANTGELFF. The CDR3 DNA sequence: TGTGCCAGCTCACGCTTCCGTGACGGAGCGAACACCGGGGAGCTGTTTTTT. The variable domain in full, completed from reference TRBV18 and TRBJ2-2, reads NAGVMQNPRHLVRRRGQEARLRCSPMKGHSHVYWYRQLPEEGLKFMVYLQKENIIDESGMPKERFSAEFPKEGPSILRIQQVVRGDSAAYFCASSRFRDGANTGELFFGEGSRLTVL.

This sequence joins TRBV14 and TRBJ2-1; 10 bases fit TRBD2. Germline V gene data show CDR1 as SGHDN and CDR2 as FVKESK. After removal of 2 bases from V and 7 bases from J, the junction contained 17 bases not matched to a gene. This CDR3 is 19 amino acids long. CDR3 protein: CASSQTHLSSGGRGNEQFF. CDR3 nucleotides: TGTGCCAGCAGCCAAACGCACCTGTCTAGCGGGGGAAGGGGGAATGAGCAGTTCTTC.

The chain carries TRBV30 and TRBJ1-5; D possibly corresponds to TRBD1 (5 bases). The CDR3 runs to 13 residues. CDR1 GTSNPN and CDR2 SVGIG come from the germline V gene (reference sequence). Trimming took off 4 bases at V and 6 bases at J, with 13 bases between the two ends. This chain's CDR3 is CAWKGQEGQPQHF. CDR3 in DNA: TGTGCCTGGAAGGGGCAGGAAGGTCAGCCCCAGCATTTT.

The chain joins TRBV2 to TRBJ2-7; 10 bases map to TRBD2. The V gene end was trimmed by 6 bases and the J gene end by 5 bases; junction bases not matched to a gene: 7. The CDR3 covers 14 residues. In germline, CDR1 is SNHLY, CDR2 FYNNEI. The DNA for the CDR3 is TGTGCCAGCAGAAAGCTAGCGGGAGCCGACGAGCAGTACTTC. Encoded protein: CASRKLAGADEQYF.

The V call is TRBV12-3 or TRBV12-4, the J call TRBJ1-5; D remains unclear. V gave up 3 bases and J gave up 7 bases, with 7 bases separating them. The CDR3 has 12 residues. The DNA for the CDR3 is TGTGCCAGCAGTTTTTATAGCCAGCCCCAGCATTTT. It yields the protein CASSFYSQPQHF.

Note on this clone: The junction differs from germline at one of its ends, possibly a read error. The chain combines TRBV10-3 with TRBJ2-5; 7 bases match TRBD2. Germline V gene lookup returns CDR1 ENHRY and CDR2 SYGVKD. The CDR3 length is 13 residues. CDR3: CAISKRDQATQYF. DNA of the CDR3: TGTGCCATCAGCAAGCGGGACCAAGCGACCCAGTACTTC.

This sequence joins TRBV18 and TRBJ1-1, with D perhaps matching TRBD1 (6 bases). This CDR3 region has 14 residues. The germline V gene encodes CDR1 KGHSH and CDR2 LQKENI. Trimming removed 8 bases at V and 1 base at J, with 14 bases between. The CDR3 sequence: CASHGGGANTEAFF. In nucleotides, the CDR3 is TGTGCCAGCCACGGGGGGGGCGCGAACACTGAAGCTTTCTTT.

The J gene is TRBJ1-1, the V gene TRBV11-1, with D possibly TRBD1 on 5 matching bases. This CDR3 comprises 13 residues. The V end was cut by 6 bases, the J end by 0 bases, with 8 bases between. CDR1 and CDR2 (germline): SGHAT, FQDESV (reference sequence). CDR3: CASSPRVNTEAFF. CDR3 nucleotide sequence: TGTGCCAGCAGTCCCAGGGTGAACACTGAAGCTTTCTTT.

The J gene is TRBJ2-7, the V gene TRBV24-1, with 13 bases fitting TRBD2. CDR3 length: 15 amino acids. J lost 6 bases, V lost 3 bases, and 4 bases had no gene match. From germline, CDR1 is KGHDR and CDR2 SFDVKD. This CDR3 is CATSDRGLAGAEQYF. The CDR3 region has the DNA TGTGCCACCAGTGATCGCGGACTAGCGGGAGCCGAGCAGTACTTC.

The rearrangement links TRBV9 to TRBJ2-1; a possible D gene is TRBD2 (6 bases). Germline V gene data show CDR1 as SGDLS and CDR2 as YYNGEE. Trimming took off 6 bases at V and 5 bases at J, with 15 bases between the two ends. The CDR3 totals 14 residues. CDR3 DNA sequence: TGTGCCAGCAACCGGGGAGGTCCGGACAATGAGCAGTTCTTC. It specifies CASNRGGPDNEQFF.

Written as DNA, the CDR3 is TGCGCCAGCAGCCAAGATCCAGGCAGTAGGACCGGGGAGCTGTTTTTT. As protein: CASSQDPGSRTGELFF. This chain links TRBV4-3 with TRBJ2-2; D is ambiguous. The CDR3 covers 16 residues. The germline CDR1 and CDR2 sequences are LGHNA and YSLEER. Trimming took off 0 bases at V and 5 bases at J, with 13 bases between the two ends.

The chain recombines TRBV5-1 with TRBJ1-4; 7 nucleotides agree with TRBD1. The CDR3 is 15 amino acids. Trimming at V came to 3 bases and at J to 7 bases, leaving 9 bases not matched to a gene. The germline CDR1 and CDR2 sequences are SGHRS and YFSETQ. CDR3 protein: CASSSGTHRGEKLFF. The CDR3, as DNA: TGCGCCAGCAGCTCTGGGACTCACAGGGGTGAAAAACTGTTTTTT.

V usage is TRBV28 and J usage is TRBJ2-7; the match to TRBD2 covers 7 bases. Germline CDR1 and CDR2: MDHEN and SYDVKM. J gave up 10 bases and V 6 bases, and 6 bases lay outside the gene matches. The CDR3 is 11 residues long. The CDR3 loop is CASSQGRDQYF. CDR3 nucleotides: TGTGCCAGCAGCCAAGGGAGGGACCAGTACTTC. Looking up the rest from reference TRBV28 and TRBJ2-7 gives the full variable domain: DVKVTQSSRYLVKRTGEKVFLECVQDMDHENMFWYRQDPGLGLRLIYFSYDVKMKEKGDIPEGYSVSREKKERFSLILESASTNQTSMYLCASSQGRDQYFGPGTRLTVT.

The chain links TRBV7-9 to TRBJ1-5; TRBD1 agrees at 10 bases. CDR3 length equals 18 residues. In germline, CDR1 is SEHNR, CDR2 FQNEAQ (reference sequence). V lost 1 base to trimming and J lost 0 bases; unmatched junction nucleotides: 6. The CDR3 sequence: CASSLGPTGGYSNQPQHF. The CDR3 DNA is TGTGCCAGCAGCTTAGGCCCGACAGGGGGCTATAGCAATCAGCCCCAGCATTTT.

This chain uses TRBV27 with TRBJ1-3; no clear D gene. The ends were cut back, 4 bases at V and 1 base at J, with 11 bases in the middle. Germline-derived CDR1 and CDR2 are MNHEY and SMNVEV (reference sequence). This CDR3 comprises 15 residues. The CDR3, as DNA: TGTGCCAGCAGTTGGGCAGGCACGTCTGGAAACACCATATATTTT. It codes for CASSWAGTSGNTIYF.

The chain uses TRBV7-6 and TRBJ1-5; D call uncertain. The germline CDR1 and CDR2 sequences are SGHVS and FNYEAQ. V dropped 2 bases and J dropped 7 bases, with 6 bases sitting between them. This CDR3 has 12 residues. The CDR3 reads CASSLPHQPQHF. The CDR3 nucleotides are TGTGCCAGCAGCTTACCACACCAGCCCCAGCATTTT.

The table lists this clone with a few counts. This chain connects TRBV6-1 to TRBJ2-4; 8 bases line up with TRBD2. Trimming took 1 base from V and 10 from J; bases not matched to a gene: 9. CDR1 and CDR2 (germline): MNHNS, SASEGT. The CDR3 covers 15 residues. CDR3 residues: CASSEERGGGSIQYF. The DNA of the CDR3 is TGTGCCAGCAGTGAAGAGAGAGGCGGGGGGAGTATTCAGTACTTC.